The TCR beta chain described here comes from a study of T cells in Graves' hyperthyroidism and ophthalmopathy. Study-level points and caveats: Ophthalmopathy could be told apart from stable hyperthyroidism with a 13 V-J model. Also found in blood were most expanded thyroid clonotypes above 0.001.

TCR beta CDR3 regions were amplified from RNA. The TCR CDR3 first-round RT-PCR relied on the HTBI primer set. From the multiplex PCR reads, TCRdb called clonotypes with MiXCR, one entry per CDR3 protein. The profile shows some 320,000 distinct CDR3 sequences, roughly an eighth of them singletons. Worth noting for this clonotype: Its antigen is unknown.

The sample taken for sequencing was blood. The origin of this receptor is a woman between 40 and 55 years old with Graves' ophthalmopathy.

The chain's CDR3 is CSARSGIASSYNSPLHF. DNA for the CDR3: TGCAGTGCTAGATCAGGAATTGCCAGCTCCTATAATTCACCCCTCCACTTT. The chain has TRBV20-1 and TRBJ1-6, with D uncertain. CDR3 length equals 17 residues. Trimming shortened V by 2 bases and J by 0 bases, and 14 bases separated the two germline ends. CDR1 is DFQATT, CDR2 SNEGSKA, per germline (reference sequence).